This T cell receptor (beta chain) derives from a study of T-cell reconstitution after alpha-beta-depleted transplantation in children. Whole-study results and caveats: The authors attributed T-cell counts and diversity one year after transplant mostly to newly produced T cells. Day-60 TCRbeta diversity that was high in some patients was derived from surviving recipient T cells and thymic progenitors. Approximately two months post-transplant, alpha-beta T cells reportedly originated from several hundred expanded graft clones.

TCRbeta library preparation incorporated unique molecular identifiers. In TCRdb, the PCR reads were re-called with MiXCR into one record per CDR3 protein. The table includes about 980,000 distinct CDR3 sequences, about 26% detected once. This clonotype was detected only a few times. The antigen remains unidentified. The CDR3 is 16 amino acids. The germline V gene encodes CDR1 LGHNA and CDR2 YNFKEQ. Germline trimming cut 0 bases from V and 2 bases from J; bases unmatched to any gene: 3. This rearrangement joins TRBV4-2 to TRBJ2-1, with 8 bases fitting TRBD2. The sequence was collected from a boy younger than two who had a stem cell transplant for SCID, so the T cells may come from the graft donor. The sample was PBMCs, mostly from graft donor cells, taken 360 days after TCRalphabeta/CD19-depleted stem cell transplant. The chain's CDR3 is CASSQDTRGAYNEQFF. In DNA, the CDR3 is TGTGCCAGCAGCCAAGATACGCGGGGGGCCTACAATGAGCAGTTCTTC.